This TCR beta chain came from a study of HIV-infected patients and healthy controls. Judged by abundance, this clonotype is medium-sized. Germline loops: CDR1 MNHNY, CDR2 SVGAGI (reference sequence). This CDR3 comprises 13 residues. The V and J ends lost 6 bases and 3 bases, in that order; junction bases with no gene match: 5. TCRdb passed the 5' RACE reads through MiXCR, listing each CDR3 protein once. The sample holds about 67,000 distinct CDR3 sequences; about a sixth are singletons and the top ten take approximately 5%. Specimen: CD4+ T cells from blood. The sequence was obtained from a human donor in good health. The chain employs TRBV6-6 and TRBJ2-7; 7 positions agree with TRBD2. The CDR3 DNA reads TGTGCCAGCAGAAGCGGGACCCTCTACGAGCAGTACTTC. Translating gives CASRSGTLYEQYF.